This T cell receptor beta chain came from a study of OX40 agonist ivuxolimab in advanced cancers. Study overall: It was ivuxolimab, an agonistic anti-OX40 (CD134) antibody, that patients were treated with. Three partial responders included one hepatocellular carcinoma patient and two cutaneous melanoma patients. General study findings and limits: The study observed clonal expansion of CD4+ and CD8+ blood T cells by week 6 at 0.1 to 3.0 mg/kg. Among the nonresponders, some also had low normalized T-cell clonal expansion.

Some clones are missing from TCRdb's copy, which holds only in-frame ones; the method was immunoSEQ multiplex PCR. The sample comprises about 51,000 clones, about 85% of which are singletons, and under 30% rests with the top ten. This clone came up once. Its antigen is currently unknown. V was clipped by 5 bases and J by 9 bases; unmatched bases: 12. The germline V gene encodes CDR1 LNHDA and CDR2 SQIVND (reference sequence). The CDR3 is made up of 16 amino acids. The gene calls are TRBV19 and TRBJ2-1; 11 nucleotides align to TRBD1. This receptor was taken from an adult with an advanced solid tumor such as melanoma, head and neck, liver or kidney cancer. The source was CD4+ or CD8+ T cells sorted from blood, collected in a trial of the OX40 agonist ivuxolimab. CDR3 in amino acids: CASSPGQGGHLSEQFF. The CDR3 DNA sequence: TGTGCCAGTAGTCCGGGACAGGGGGGACATCTTAGTGAGCAGTTCTTC.